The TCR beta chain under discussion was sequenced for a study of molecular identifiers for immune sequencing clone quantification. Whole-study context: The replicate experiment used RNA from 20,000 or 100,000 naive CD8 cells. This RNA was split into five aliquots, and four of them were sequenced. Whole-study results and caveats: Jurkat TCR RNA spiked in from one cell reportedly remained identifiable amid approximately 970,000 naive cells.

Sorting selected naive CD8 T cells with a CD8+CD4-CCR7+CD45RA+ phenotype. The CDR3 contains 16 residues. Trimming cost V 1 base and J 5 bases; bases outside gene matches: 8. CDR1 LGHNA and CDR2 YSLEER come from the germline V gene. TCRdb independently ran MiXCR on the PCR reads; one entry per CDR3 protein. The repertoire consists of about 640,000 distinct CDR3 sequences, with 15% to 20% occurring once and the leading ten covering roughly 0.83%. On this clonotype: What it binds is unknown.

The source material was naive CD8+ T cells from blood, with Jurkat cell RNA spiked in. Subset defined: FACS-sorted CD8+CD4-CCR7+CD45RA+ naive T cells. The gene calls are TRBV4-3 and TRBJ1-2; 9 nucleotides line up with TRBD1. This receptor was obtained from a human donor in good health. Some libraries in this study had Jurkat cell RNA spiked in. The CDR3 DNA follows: TGCGCCAGCAGCCAAGGGGGACAGGGACTACTTTATGGCTACACCTTC. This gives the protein CASSQGGQGLLYGYTF.